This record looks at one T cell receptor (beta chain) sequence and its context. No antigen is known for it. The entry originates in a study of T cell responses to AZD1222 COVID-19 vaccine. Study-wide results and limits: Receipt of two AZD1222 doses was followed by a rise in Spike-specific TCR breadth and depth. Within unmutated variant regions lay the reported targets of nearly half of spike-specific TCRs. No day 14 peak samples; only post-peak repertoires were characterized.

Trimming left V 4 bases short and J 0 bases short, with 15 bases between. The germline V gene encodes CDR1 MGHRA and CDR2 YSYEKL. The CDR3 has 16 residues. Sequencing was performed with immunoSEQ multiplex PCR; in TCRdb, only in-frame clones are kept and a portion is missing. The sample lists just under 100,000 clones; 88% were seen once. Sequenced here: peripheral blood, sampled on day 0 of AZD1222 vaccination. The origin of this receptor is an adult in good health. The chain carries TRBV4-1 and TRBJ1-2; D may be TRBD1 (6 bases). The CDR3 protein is CASSRDISIANYGYTF. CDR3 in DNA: TGCGCCAGCAGCCGGGACATCTCGATAGCTAACTATGGCTACACCTTC.